This T cell receptor beta chain was identified in a study of shared clonotypes between healthy human individuals. Study-wide results and caveats: Sharing of clonotypes among donors was expected to vary with sequencing depth.

Clones were read by immunoSEQ multiplex PCR, and TCRdb kept only the in-frame ones, dropping some. The sample comprises 1.6 million or so clones, roughly 97% of which are singletons, and about 1% rests with the top ten. Concerning this clone itself: Its target is unknown.

Germline values: CDR1 LNHDA, CDR2 SQIVND (reference sequence). J was trimmed by 9 bases and V by 5 bases; bases with no gene match: 8. This CDR3 region has 14 residues. The rearrangement uses TRBV19 and TRBJ2-1, with 9 nucleotides matching TRBD2. Sample: naive CD4+ T cells sorted from blood. Subset in this sample: CD45RA+ positively selected. The TCR was taken from a man aged 25 to 40 in good health. DNA for the CDR3: TGTGCCAGTAGTTTAGCGGGAGTTAGCACTGAGCAGTTCTTC. This encodes CASSLAGVSTEQFF.